The source of this TCR beta chain is a study of blood T cell repertoires in COVID-19. Study in general: Nucleic acid was either cDNA or gDNA, and it came from T cells, B-cell-depleted T cells, or PBMCs.

Participant ages covered roughly 18 to 90 years across 24 US areas. Each participant's cohort was designated according to participant-reported clinical history. The protocol was immunoSEQ multiplex PCR, while the TCRdb copy is restricted to in-frame clones and leaves out a portion. The sample holds around 430,000 clones, just under 90% seen once. This TCR derives from a woman between 50 and 59 years old who had recovered from COVID-19. The sample consisted of PBMCs or T cells enriched from blood (not recorded which).

CDR3 DNA sequence: TGTGCCAGCAGCCCTGGGGGCACGGACTCCTACGAGCAGTACTTC. Its protein is CASSPGGTDSYEQYF. The chain has TRBV28 and TRBJ2-7, with D tentatively TRBD1 (6 bases). Trimming shortened V by 6 bases and J by 0 bases, and 15 bases separated the two germline ends. Looked up from germline, CDR1 is MDHEN and CDR2 is SYDVKM. This CDR3 is built from 15 residues. Combining the CDR3 with reference TRBV28 and TRBJ2-7 gives the whole variable domain DVKVTQSSRYLVKRTGEKVFLECVQDMDHENMFWYRQDPGLGLRLIYFSYDVKMKEKGDIPEGYSVSREKKERFSLILESASTNQTSMYLCASSPGGTDSYEQYFGPGTRLTVT.